This T cell receptor beta chain is from a study of blood T cell repertoires in COVID-19. Study overall: The United States, Italy and Spain supplied acute and convalescent COVID-19 samples. T cells, B-cell-depleted T cells, or PBMCs provided the cDNA or gDNA that served as material.

Profiled with immunoSEQ multiplex PCR; TCRdb holds only in-frame clones, not every one. The table shows just under 80,000 clones, with approximately 80% occurring only once. The TCR was taken from a human donor in a cohort sampled during active COVID-19. The specimen was peripheral blood.

The CDR3: CASSLGQPANYGYTF. The CDR3 DNA is TGCGCCAGCAGCTTGGGACAGCCAGCTAACTATGGCTACACCTTC. This chain links TRBV5-1 with TRBJ1-2, with D perhaps matching TRBD1 (5 bases). Trimming removed 0 bases at V and 0 bases at J, with 9 bases between. The germline V gene encodes CDR1 SGHRS and CDR2 YFSETQ. This CDR3 contains 15 residues.